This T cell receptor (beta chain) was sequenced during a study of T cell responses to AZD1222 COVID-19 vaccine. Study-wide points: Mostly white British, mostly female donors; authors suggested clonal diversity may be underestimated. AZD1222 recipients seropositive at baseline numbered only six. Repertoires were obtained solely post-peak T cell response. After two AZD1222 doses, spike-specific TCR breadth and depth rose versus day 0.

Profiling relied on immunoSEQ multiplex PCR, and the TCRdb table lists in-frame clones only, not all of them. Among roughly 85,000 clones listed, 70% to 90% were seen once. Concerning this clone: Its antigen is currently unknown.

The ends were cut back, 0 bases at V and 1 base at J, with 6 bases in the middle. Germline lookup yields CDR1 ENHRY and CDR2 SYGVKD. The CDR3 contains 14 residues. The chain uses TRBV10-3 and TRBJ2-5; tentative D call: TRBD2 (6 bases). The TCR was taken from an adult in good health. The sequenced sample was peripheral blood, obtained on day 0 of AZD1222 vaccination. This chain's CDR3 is CAISESGGQETQYF. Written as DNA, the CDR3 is TGTGCCATCAGTGAGTCGGGGGGCCAAGAGACCCAGTACTTC.